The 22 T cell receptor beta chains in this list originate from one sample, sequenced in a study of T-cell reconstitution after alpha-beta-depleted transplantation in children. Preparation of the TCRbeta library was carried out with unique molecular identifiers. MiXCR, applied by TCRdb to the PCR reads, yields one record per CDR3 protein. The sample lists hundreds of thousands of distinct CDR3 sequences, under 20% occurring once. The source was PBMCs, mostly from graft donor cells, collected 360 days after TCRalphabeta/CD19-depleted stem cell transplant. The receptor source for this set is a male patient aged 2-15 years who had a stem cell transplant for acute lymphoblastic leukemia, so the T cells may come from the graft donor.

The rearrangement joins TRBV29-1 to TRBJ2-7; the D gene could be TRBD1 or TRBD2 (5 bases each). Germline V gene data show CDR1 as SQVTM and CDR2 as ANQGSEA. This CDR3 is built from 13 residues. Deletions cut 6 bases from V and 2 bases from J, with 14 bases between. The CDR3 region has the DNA TGCAGCGTGGGGGACGGGGATACCTACGAGCAGTACTTC. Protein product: CSVGDGDTYEQYF.

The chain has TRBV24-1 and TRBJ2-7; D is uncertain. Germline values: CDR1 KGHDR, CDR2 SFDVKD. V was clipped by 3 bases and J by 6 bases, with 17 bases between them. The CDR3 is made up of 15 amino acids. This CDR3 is CATSDRRRTDREQYF. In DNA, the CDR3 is TGTGCCACCAGTGATAGGAGACGGACGGATCGCGAGCAGTACTTC.

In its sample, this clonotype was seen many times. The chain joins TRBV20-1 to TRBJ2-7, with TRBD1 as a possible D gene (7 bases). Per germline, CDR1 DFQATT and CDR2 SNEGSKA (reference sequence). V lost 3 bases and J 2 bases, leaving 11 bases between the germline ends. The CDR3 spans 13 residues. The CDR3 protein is CSARRDSTYEQYF. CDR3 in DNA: TGCAGTGCTAGGCGGGACAGCACCTACGAGCAGTACTTC.

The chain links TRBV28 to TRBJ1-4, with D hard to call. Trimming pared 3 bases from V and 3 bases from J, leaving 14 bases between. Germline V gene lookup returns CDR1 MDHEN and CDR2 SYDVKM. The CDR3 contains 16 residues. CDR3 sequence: CASSFGIGVANEKLFF. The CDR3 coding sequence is TGTGCCAGCAGTTTCGGGATTGGAGTCGCTAATGAAAAACTGTTTTTT.

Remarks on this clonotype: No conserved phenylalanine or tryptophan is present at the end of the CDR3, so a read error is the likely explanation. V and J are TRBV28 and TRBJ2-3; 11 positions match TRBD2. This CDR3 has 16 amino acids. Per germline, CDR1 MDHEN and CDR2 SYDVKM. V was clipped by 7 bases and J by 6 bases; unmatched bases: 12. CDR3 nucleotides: TGTGCCAGCAAAAATAGCGGGAGGGCCAGCATTGATACGCAGTATTGT. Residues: CASKNSGRASIDTQYC.

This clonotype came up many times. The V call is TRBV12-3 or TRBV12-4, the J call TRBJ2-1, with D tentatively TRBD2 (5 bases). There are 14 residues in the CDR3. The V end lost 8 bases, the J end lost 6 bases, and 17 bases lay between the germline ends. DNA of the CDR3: TGTGCCAGCGGTTGGGTAGCGCCTGGCAATGAGCAGTTCTTC. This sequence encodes CASGWVAPGNEQFF.

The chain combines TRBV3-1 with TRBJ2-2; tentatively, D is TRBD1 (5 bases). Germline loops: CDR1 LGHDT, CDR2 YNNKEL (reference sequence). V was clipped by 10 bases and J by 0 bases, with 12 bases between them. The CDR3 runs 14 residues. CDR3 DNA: TGTGCCACTACCCCAGGGACGAACACCGGGGAGCTGTTTTTT. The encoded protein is CATTPGTNTGELFF.

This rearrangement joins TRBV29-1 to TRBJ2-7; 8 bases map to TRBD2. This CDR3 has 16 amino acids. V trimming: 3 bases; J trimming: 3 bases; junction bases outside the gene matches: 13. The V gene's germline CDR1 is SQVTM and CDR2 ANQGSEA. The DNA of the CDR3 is TGCAGCGTTGATCGACTAGCGTCCGGGGGGAACTACGAGCAGTACTTC. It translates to CSVDRLASGGNYEQYF.

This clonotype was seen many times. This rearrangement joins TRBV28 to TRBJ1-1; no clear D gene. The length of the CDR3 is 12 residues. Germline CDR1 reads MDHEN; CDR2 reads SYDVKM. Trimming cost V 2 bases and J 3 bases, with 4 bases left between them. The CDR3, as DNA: TGTGCCAGCAGTTTACGGTACACTGAAGCTTTCTTT. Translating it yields CASSLRYTEAFF.

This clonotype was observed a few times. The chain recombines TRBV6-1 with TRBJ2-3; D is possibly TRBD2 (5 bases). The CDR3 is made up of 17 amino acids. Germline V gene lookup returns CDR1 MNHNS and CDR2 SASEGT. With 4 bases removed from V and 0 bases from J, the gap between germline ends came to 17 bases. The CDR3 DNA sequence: TGTGCCAGCAGTGGAGCCCCAGAGCGGAGGAGCACAGATACGCAGTATTTT. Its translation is CASSGAPERRSTDTQYF.

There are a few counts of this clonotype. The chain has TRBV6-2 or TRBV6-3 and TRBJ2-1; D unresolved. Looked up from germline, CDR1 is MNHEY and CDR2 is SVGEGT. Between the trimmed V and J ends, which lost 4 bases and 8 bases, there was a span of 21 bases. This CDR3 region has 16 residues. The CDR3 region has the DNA TGTGCCAGCAGTTTACTATCCGGCTCCCTCGCCTATGAGCAGTTCTTC. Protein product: CASSLLSGSLAYEQFF.

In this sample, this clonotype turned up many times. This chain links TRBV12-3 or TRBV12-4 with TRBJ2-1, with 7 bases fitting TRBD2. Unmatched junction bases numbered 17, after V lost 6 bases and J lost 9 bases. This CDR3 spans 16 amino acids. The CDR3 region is CASRPPLGGRRVEQFF. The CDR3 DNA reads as TGTGCCAGCAGACCTCCCCTTGGCGGGAGAAGGGTTGAGCAGTTCTTC.

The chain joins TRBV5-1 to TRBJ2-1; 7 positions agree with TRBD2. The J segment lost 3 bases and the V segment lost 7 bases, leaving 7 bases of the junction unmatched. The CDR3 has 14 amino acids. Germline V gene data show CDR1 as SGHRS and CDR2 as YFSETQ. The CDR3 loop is CASAGREHYNEQFF. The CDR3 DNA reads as TGCGCCAGCGCGGGGCGGGAGCACTACAATGAGCAGTTCTTC.

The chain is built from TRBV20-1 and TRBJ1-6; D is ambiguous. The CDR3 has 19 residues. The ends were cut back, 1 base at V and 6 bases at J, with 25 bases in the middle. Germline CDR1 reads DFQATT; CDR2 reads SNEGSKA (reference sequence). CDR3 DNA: TGCAGTGCTAGAGGGCCCCTAGGTGGCGGCGAATGGAGTAATTCACCCCTCCACTTT. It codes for CSARGPLGGGEWSNSPLHF.

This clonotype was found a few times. The CDR3 DNA reads TGTGCCAGCAGCGTATCCACTTCCTACAATGAGCAGTTCTTC. Encoded protein: CASSVSTSYNEQFF. V gene TRBV9 combines with J gene TRBJ2-1, with D unresolved. Looked up from germline, CDR1 is SGDLS and CDR2 is YYNGEE. V shed 1 base and J shed 1 base, with 6 bases lying between them. The CDR3 totals 14 residues. Combining the CDR3 with reference TRBV9 and TRBJ2-1 gives the whole variable domain DSGVTQTPKHLITATGQRVTLRCSPRSGDLSVYWYQQSLDQGLQFLIQYYNGEERAKGNILERFSAQQFPDLHSELNLSSLELGDSALYFCASSVSTSYNEQFFGPGTRLTVL.

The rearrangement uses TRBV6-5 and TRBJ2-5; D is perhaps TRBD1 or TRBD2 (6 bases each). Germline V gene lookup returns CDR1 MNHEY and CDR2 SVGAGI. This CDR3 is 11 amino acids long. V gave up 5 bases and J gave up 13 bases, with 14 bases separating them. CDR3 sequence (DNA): TGTGCCAGCAGTCACGGGGGACAACTGTACTTC. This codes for CASSHGGQLYF.

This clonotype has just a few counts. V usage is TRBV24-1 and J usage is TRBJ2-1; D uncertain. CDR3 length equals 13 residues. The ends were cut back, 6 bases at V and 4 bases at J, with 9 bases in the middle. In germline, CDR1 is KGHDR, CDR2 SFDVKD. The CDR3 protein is CATSHGRYNEQFF. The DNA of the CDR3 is TGTGCCACCAGTCATGGCAGGTACAATGAGCAGTTCTTC.

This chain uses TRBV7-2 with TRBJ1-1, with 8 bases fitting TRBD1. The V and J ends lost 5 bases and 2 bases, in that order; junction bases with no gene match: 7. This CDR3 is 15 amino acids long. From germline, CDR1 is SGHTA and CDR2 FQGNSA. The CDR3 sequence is CASSTQQGDNTEAFF. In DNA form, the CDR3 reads TGTGCCAGCAGCACCCAACAGGGGGACAACACTGAAGCTTTCTTT.

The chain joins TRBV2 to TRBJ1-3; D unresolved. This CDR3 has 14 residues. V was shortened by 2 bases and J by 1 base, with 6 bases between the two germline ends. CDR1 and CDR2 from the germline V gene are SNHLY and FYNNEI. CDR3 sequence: CASSEPRSGNTIYF. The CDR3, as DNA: TGTGCCAGCAGTGAACCTCGATCTGGAAACACCATATATTTT.

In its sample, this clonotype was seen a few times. Here the CDR3 reads CATSWSPPGQLNQPQHF. CDR3 coding DNA: TGTGCCACCAGCTGGTCCCCACCGGGACAGCTTAATCAGCCCCAGCATTTT. This chain links TRBV15 with TRBJ1-5; 7 bases are a match to TRBD1. The CDR3 is 17 residues long. The V gene end was trimmed by 5 bases and the J gene end by 4 bases; junction bases not matched to a gene: 14. In germline, CDR1 is LNHNV, CDR2 YYDKDF (reference sequence).

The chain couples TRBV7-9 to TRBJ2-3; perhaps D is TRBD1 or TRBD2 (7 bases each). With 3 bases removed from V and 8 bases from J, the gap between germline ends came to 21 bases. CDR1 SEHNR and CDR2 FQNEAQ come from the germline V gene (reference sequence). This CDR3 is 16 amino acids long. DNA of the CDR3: TGTGCCAGCAGCTTCAGGGGGGGCCGCGAGGGAGGTACGCAGTATTTT. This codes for CASSFRGGREGGTQYF.

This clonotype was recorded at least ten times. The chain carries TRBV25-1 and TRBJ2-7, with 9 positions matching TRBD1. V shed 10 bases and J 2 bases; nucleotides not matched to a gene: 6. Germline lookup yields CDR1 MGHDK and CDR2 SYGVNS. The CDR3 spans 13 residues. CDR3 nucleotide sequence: TGTGCCACCAGGGACAGGGATGCCTACGAGCAGTACTTC. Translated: CATRDRDAYEQYF.